These 21 T cell receptor beta chains were all obtained from the same sample, sequenced in a study of T cells after yellow fever vaccination. TCRdb re-called the 5' RACE reads with MiXCR, one entry per CDR3 protein. The sample consists of roughly 170,000 distinct CDR3 sequences, approximately 9.9% of them appearing once. Sample: CD8+ T cells sorted from PBMCs, taken 45 days after the yellow fever booster vaccination. Receptors originate from a man between 18 and 35 years old who received the YFV17D yellow fever vaccine.

The gene calls are TRBV4-1 and TRBJ2-7, with D maybe TRBD1 (6 bases). Germline V CDR1 and CDR2: MGHRA, YSYEKL. The CDR3 contains 15 residues. Trimming stripped 6 bases from V and 2 bases from J, with 17 bases between. The CDR3 DNA reads as TGCGCCAGCAGGGGAGAGGGGGAACCGCCCTACGAGCAGTACTTC. Translated, it gives CASRGEGEPPYEQYF.

The chain is built from TRBV7-2 and TRBJ2-2; no reliable D call. The CDR3 runs 14 residues. From germline, CDR1 is SGHTA and CDR2 FQGNSA. Deletions cut 0 bases from V and 4 bases from J, with 6 bases between. Written as DNA, the CDR3 is TGTGCCAGCAGCTTAGCGCCTCTCACCGGGGAGCTGTTTTTT. This sequence encodes CASSLAPLTGELFF.

V and J are TRBV19 and TRBJ1-5; a weak D match, TRBD1 (5 bases). The CDR3 loop spans 13 amino acids. Deletions cut 3 bases from V and 5 bases from J, with 8 bases between. Per the germline V gene, CDR1 is LNHDA and CDR2 is SQIVND (reference sequence). The CDR3: CASSIWGDQPQHF. CDR3 sequence (DNA): TGTGCCAGTAGTATCTGGGGGGATCAGCCCCAGCATTTT.

The sample holds many counts of this clonotype. The chain combines TRBV6-6 with TRBJ2-5; the match to TRBD2 covers 10 bases. Germline CDR1 and CDR2: MNHNY and SVGAGI (reference sequence). The CDR3 is 14 residues long. V lost 4 bases and J lost 13; bases outside the gene matches: 12. Written as DNA, the CDR3 is TGTGCCAGCAGTTCGCTAGCGGGGGCCGCGGTATGGTACTTC. Translation gives CASSSLAGAAVWYF.

This clonotype appeared a few times. The chain links TRBV5-1 to TRBJ1-3, with D tentatively TRBD1 (5 bases). V was pared by 1 base and J by 0 bases, with 11 bases between. The CDR3 covers 16 residues. CDR1 SGHRS and CDR2 YFSETQ come from the germline V gene. The CDR3 loop is CASSLRDRSSGNTIYF. CDR3 sequence (DNA): TGCGCCAGCAGCTTGCGAGACAGAAGCTCTGGAAACACCATATATTTT.

The rearrangement links TRBV28 to TRBJ2-5; no definite D call. Germline V gene sequence: CDR1 MDHEN, CDR2 SYDVKM. Trimming stripped 7 bases from V and 5 bases from J, with 11 bases between. This CDR3 comprises 12 residues. The CDR3 is CASTGTHETQYF. DNA of the CDR3: TGTGCCAGCACAGGCACTCACGAGACCCAGTACTTC. Full variable domain (missing parts from reference TRBV28 and TRBJ2-5): DVKVTQSSRYLVKRTGEKVFLECVQDMDHENMFWYRQDPGLGLRLIYFSYDVKMKEKGDIPEGYSVSREKKERFSLILESASTNQTSMYLCASTGTHETQYFGPGTRLLVL.

This clonotype was seen only a few times. This chain connects TRBV4-1 to TRBJ1-2; 9 positions agree with TRBD1. Looked up from germline, CDR1 is MGHRA and CDR2 is YSYEKL. The V gene end was trimmed by 3 bases and the J gene end by 8 bases; junction bases not matched to a gene: 13. The CDR3 totals 16 residues. CDR3 in DNA: TGCGCCAGCAGCCAGAAGCCGACAGGGGGACCGACGGGCTACACCTTC. This gives the protein CASSQKPTGGPTGYTF.

This chain connects TRBV25-1 to TRBJ2-2; D ambiguous. V was trimmed by 10 bases and J by 4 bases, leaving 13 bases between them. This CDR3 is 13 amino acids long. From germline, CDR1 is MGHDK and CDR2 SYGVNS. CDR3 amino acids: CATSGLGTGELFF. The CDR3 DNA is TGTGCCACCTCCGGCCTTGGCACCGGGGAGCTGTTTTTT.

This clonotype came up a few times. The CDR3 coding sequence is TGTGCCAGCAGCCGTTTTAGGGTTTACGCAGATACGCAGTATTTT. As protein: CASSRFRVYADTQYF. This rearrangement joins TRBV28 to TRBJ2-3; D is unresolved. Germline CDR1 is MDHEN and CDR2 is SYDVKM. The length of the CDR3 is 15 residues. Trimming shortened V by 6 bases and J by 4 bases, and 17 bases separated the two germline ends. The full variable domain, rest sourced from reference TRBV28 and TRBJ2-3, is DVKVTQSSRYLVKRTGEKVFLECVQDMDHENMFWYRQDPGLGLRLIYFSYDVKMKEKGDIPEGYSVSREKKERFSLILESASTNQTSMYLCASSRFRVYADTQYFGPGTRLTVL.

In this sample, this clonotype turned up many times. The chain uses TRBV7-2 and TRBJ2-3; D call uncertain. CDR3 length equals 15 residues. Germline V gives CDR1 SGHTA, CDR2 FQGNSA. V was shortened by 5 bases and J by 0 bases, with 12 bases between the two germline ends. The chain's CDR3 is CASSLGVVSTDTQYF. The CDR3 DNA sequence: TGTGCCAGCAGCCTAGGTGTGGTTAGCACAGATACGCAGTATTTT.

The gene calls are TRBV7-9 and TRBJ2-2, with a possible D match to TRBD2 (5 bases). V was shortened by 9 bases and J by 4 bases, with 12 bases between the two germline ends. This CDR3 contains 13 residues. Germline loops: CDR1 SEHNR, CDR2 FQNEAQ (reference sequence). CDR3 protein: CARGGRGTGELFF. The CDR3 DNA is TGTGCCAGAGGAGGTCGGGGCACCGGGGAGCTGTTTTTT.

V usage is TRBV5-6 and J usage is TRBJ2-7, with D possibly TRBD2 on 5 matching bases. The CDR3 covers 16 residues. Germline CDR1 SGHDT, CDR2 YYEEEE. V lost 3 bases and J lost 2, with 18 bases in between. The CDR3 spells CASSSYPLLAPYEQYV. In DNA form, the CDR3 reads TGTGCCAGCAGCTCTTACCCTCTTTTAGCGCCCTACGAGCAGTACGTC.

A few counts support this clonotype. The J gene is TRBJ1-6, the V gene TRBV19; D uncertain. This CDR3 comprises 13 residues. V was shortened by 4 bases and J by 10 bases, with 11 bases between the two germline ends. The germline V gene has CDR1 LNHDA and CDR2 SQIVND (reference sequence). CDR3 sequence: CASSSMLPSPLHF. The CDR3 nucleotides read TGTGCCAGTAGTAGTATGCTTCCGTCACCCCTCCACTTT. Looking up the rest from reference TRBV19 and TRBJ1-6 gives the full variable domain: DGGITQSPKYLFRKEGQNVTLSCEQNLNHDAMYWYRQDPGQGLRLIYYSQIVNDFQKGDIAEGYSVSREKKESFPLTVTSAQKNPTAFYLCASSSMLPSPLHFGNGTRLTVT.

The V and J genes are TRBV6-2 or TRBV6-3 and TRBJ1-1; D is unclear. CDR3 length: 13 amino acids. V lost 5 bases and J 3 bases, leaving 10 bases between the germline ends. Germline assignment: CDR1 MNHEY and CDR2 SVGEGT. The CDR3 is CASSSPPHTEAFF. DNA for the CDR3: TGTGCCAGCAGTAGCCCGCCTCACACTGAAGCTTTCTTT.

V and J are TRBV4-1 and TRBJ1-2, with 7 bases that match TRBD1. The CDR3 loop spans 17 amino acids. Losses at the gene ends were 0 bases for V and 2 bases for J; bases not matched to a gene: 9. Germline assignment: CDR1 MGHRA and CDR2 YSYEKL. CDR3 sequence: CASSQEARGTTNYGYTF. CDR3 DNA sequence: TGCGCCAGCAGCCAAGAGGCCAGGGGGACCACCAACTATGGCTACACCTTC.

The V call is TRBV4-1, the J call TRBJ1-6; D is unresolved. Trimming left V 4 bases short and J 7 bases short, with 5 bases between. Germline values: CDR1 MGHRA, CDR2 YSYEKL. The CDR3 totals 12 residues. For the CDR3, the DNA is TGCGCCAGCAGCCCGCTAAATTCACCCCTCCACTTT. Translation: CASSPLNSPLHF.

The table lists this clonotype with a few counts. The chain joins TRBV18 to TRBJ1-1; 9 bases are a match to TRBD1. The germline V gene has CDR1 KGHSH and CDR2 LQKENI. The V gene end was trimmed by 3 bases and the J gene end by 3 bases; junction bases not matched to a gene: 8. The CDR3 extends over 16 amino acids. This chain's CDR3 is CASSPWTGEVYTEAFF. As DNA, the CDR3 is TGTGCCAGCTCACCCTGGACAGGGGAGGTTTACACTGAAGCTTTCTTT.

This clonotype was picked up a small number of times. This chain joins TRBV13 and TRBJ1-5; TRBD1 might be the D (5 bases). V was clipped by 4 bases and J by 9 bases, with 13 bases between them. This CDR3 comprises 13 residues. Germline values: CDR1 PRHDT, CDR2 FYEKMQ (reference sequence). CDR3 coding DNA: TGTGCCAGCAGCTGGGGCGCGGGGTGGCCCCAGCATTTT. As protein: CASSWGAGWPQHF.

The rearrangement links TRBV6-2 or TRBV6-3 to TRBJ2-1; D ambiguous. The germline V gene encodes CDR1 MNHEY and CDR2 SVGEGT. The CDR3 covers 14 residues. Trimming removed 6 bases at V and 5 bases at J, with 14 bases between. The CDR3 loop reads CASSLRPSDNEQFF. CDR3 nucleotide sequence: TGTGCCAGCAGCCTTAGGCCATCGGACAATGAGCAGTTCTTC.

This clonotype was seen only a few times. The V gene is TRBV30, the J gene TRBJ1-1; unclear D gene. V was trimmed by 4 bases and J by 1 base, leaving 4 bases between them. CDR1 and CDR2 (germline): GTSNPN, SVGIG (reference sequence). This CDR3 comprises 11 residues. CDR3 sequence reads: CAWKANTEAFF. CDR3 nucleotides: TGTGCCTGGAAGGCGAACACTGAAGCTTTCTTT.

The genes are TRBV6-2 or TRBV6-3 and TRBJ2-2; D gene unclear. The germline gives CDR1 MNHEY, CDR2 SVGEGT. The CDR3 is made up of 16 amino acids. V shed 2 bases and J shed 0 bases, with 10 bases lying between them. The CDR3 region is CASSYTDTANTGELFF. The CDR3, as DNA: TGTGCCAGCAGTTACACCGACACCGCGAACACCGGGGAGCTGTTTTTT.